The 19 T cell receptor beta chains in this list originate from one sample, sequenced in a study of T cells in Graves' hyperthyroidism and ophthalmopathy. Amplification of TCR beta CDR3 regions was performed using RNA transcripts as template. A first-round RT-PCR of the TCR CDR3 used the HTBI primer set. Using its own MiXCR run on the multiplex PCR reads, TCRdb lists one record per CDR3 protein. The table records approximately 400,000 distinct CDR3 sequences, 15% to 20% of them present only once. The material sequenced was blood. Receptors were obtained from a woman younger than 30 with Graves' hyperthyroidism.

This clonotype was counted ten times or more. CDR3 sequence: CASSFLSGTGIPPEAFF. CDR3 nucleotides: TGTGCCAGCAGTTTCCTGTCCGGGACCGGCATTCCTCCTGAAGCTTTCTTT. The chain is built from TRBV27 and TRBJ1-1; D may be TRBD1 (5 bases). Trimming took 3 bases from V and 6 from J, leaving 23 bases between them. In germline, CDR1 is MNHEY, CDR2 SMNVEV (reference sequence). The CDR3 is 17 residues long.

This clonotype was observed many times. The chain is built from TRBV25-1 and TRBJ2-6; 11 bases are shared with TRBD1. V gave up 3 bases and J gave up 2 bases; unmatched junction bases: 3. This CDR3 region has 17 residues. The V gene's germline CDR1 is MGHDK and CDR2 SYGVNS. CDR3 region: CASSEPGQGAGANVLTF. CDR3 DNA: TGTGCCAGCAGTGAGCCGGGACAGGGGGCTGGGGCCAACGTCCTGACTTTC.

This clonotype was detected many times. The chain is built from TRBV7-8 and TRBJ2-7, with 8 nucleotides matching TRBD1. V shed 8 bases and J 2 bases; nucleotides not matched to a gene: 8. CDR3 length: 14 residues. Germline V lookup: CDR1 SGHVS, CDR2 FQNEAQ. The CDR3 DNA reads TGTGCCAGCCGAGAGAGACAGGGGACCTACGAGCAGTACTTC. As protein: CASRERQGTYEQYF.

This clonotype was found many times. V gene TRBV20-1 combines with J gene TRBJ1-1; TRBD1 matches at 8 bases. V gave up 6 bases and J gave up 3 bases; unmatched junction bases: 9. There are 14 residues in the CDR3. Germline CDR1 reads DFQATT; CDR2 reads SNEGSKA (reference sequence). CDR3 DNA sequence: TGCAGTGCGCATGCAGGGGGCGCGGACACTGAAGCTTTCTTT. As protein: CSAHAGGADTEAFF.

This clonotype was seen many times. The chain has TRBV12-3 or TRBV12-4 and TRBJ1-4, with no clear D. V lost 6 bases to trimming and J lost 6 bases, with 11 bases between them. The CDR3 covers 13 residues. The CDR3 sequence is CASRGLVDEKLFF. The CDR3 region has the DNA TGTGCCAGCAGGGGTTTGGTGGATGAAAAACTGTTTTTT.

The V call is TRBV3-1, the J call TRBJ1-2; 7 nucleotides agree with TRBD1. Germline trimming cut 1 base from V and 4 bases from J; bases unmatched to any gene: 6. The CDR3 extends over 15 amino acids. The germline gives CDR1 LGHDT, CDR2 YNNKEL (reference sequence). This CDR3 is CASSQGAGGAYGYTF. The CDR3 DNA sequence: TGTGCCAGCAGCCAAGGGGCAGGGGGAGCCTATGGCTACACCTTC.

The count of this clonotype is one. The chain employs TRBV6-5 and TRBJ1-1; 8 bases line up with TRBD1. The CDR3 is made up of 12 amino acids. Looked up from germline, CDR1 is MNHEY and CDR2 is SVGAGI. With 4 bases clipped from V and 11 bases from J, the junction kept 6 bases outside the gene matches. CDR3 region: CASSFRQGAAFF. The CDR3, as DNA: TGTGCCAGCAGTTTTCGGCAGGGGGCGGCTTTCTTT.

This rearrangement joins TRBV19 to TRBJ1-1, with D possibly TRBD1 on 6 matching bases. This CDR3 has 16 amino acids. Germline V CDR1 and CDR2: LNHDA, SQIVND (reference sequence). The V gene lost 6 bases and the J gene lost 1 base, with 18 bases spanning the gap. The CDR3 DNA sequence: TGTGCCAGTAGCATCCGGGGACAAGAAAAGAACACTGAAGCTTTCTTT. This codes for CASSIRGQEKNTEAFF.

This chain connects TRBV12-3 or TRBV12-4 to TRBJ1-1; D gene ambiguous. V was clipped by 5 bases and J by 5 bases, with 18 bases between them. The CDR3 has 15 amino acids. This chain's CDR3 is CASSPQPGGRTEAFF. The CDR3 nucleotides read TGTGCCAGCAGTCCCCAACCGGGAGGTAGGACTGAAGCTTTCTTT.

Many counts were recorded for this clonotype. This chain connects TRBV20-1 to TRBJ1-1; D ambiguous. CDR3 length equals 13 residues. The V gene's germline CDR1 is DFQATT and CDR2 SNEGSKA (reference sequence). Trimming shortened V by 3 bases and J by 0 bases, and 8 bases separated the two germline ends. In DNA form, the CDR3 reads TGCAGTGCTAGCTTTCTCATGAACACTGAAGCTTTCTTT. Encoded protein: CSASFLMNTEAFF.

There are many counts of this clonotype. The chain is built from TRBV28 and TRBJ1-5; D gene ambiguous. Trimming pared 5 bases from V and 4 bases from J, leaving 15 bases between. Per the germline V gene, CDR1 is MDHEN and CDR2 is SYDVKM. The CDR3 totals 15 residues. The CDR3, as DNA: TGTGCCAGCAGTCCCGGACTTACCTGGAATCAGCCCCAGCATTTT. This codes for CASSPGLTWNQPQHF.

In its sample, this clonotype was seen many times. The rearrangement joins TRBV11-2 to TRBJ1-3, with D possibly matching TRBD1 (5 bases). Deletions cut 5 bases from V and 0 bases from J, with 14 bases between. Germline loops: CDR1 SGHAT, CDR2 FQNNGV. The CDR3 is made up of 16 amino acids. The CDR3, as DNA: TGTGCCAGCAGCCGAACGACAGCGAGCTCTGGAAACACCATATATTTT. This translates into CASSRTTASSGNTIYF. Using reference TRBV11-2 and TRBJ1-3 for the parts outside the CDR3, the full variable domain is EAGVAQSPRYKIIEKRQSVAFWCNPISGHATLYWYQQILGQGPKLLIQFQNNGVVDDSQLPKDRFSAERLKGVDSTLKIQPAKLEDSAVYLCASSRTTASSGNTIYFGEGSWLTVV.

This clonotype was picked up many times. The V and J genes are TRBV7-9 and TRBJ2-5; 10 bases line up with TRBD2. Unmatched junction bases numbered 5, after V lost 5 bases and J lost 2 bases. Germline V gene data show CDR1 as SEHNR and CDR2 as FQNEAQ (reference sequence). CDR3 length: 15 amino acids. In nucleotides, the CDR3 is TGTGCCAGCAGCCTGAGCGGGGGGGCGCAAGAGACCCAGTACTTC. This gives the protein CASSLSGGAQETQYF.

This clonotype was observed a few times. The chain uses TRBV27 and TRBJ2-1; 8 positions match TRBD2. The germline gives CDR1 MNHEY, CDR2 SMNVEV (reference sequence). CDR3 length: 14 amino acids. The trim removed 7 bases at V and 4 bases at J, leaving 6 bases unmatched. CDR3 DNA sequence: TGTGCCAGCACCCACGGACTAGCTTACAATGAGCAGTTCTTC. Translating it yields CASTHGLAYNEQFF.

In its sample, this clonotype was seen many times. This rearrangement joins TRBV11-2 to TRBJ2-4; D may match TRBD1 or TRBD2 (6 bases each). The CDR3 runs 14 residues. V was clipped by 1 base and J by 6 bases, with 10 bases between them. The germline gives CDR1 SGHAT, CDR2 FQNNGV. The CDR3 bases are TGTGCCAGCAGCTTAGCGGGGGCCGGAAACATTCAGTACTTC. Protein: CASSLAGAGNIQYF.

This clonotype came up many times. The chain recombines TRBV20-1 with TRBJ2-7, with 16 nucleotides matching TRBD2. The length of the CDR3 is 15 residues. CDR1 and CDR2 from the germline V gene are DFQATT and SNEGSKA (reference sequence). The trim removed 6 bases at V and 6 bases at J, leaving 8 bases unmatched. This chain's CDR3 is CSASGLAGGRGEQYF. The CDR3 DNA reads TGCAGTGCATCGGGACTAGCGGGGGGGCGCGGCGAGCAGTACTTC.

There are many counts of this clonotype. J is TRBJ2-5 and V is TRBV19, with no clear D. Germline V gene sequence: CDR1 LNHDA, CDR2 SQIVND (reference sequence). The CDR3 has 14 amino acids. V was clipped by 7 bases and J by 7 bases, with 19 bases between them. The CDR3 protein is CASKGGTGWGTQYF. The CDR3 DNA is TGTGCCAGTAAGGGCGGCACCGGGTGGGGGACCCAGTACTTC.

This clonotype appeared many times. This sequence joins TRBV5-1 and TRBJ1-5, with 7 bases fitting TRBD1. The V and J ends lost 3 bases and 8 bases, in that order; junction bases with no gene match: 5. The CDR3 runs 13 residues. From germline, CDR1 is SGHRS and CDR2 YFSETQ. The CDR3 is CASSSTGVEPQHF. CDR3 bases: TGCGCCAGCAGCTCAACAGGGGTAGAGCCCCAGCATTTT.

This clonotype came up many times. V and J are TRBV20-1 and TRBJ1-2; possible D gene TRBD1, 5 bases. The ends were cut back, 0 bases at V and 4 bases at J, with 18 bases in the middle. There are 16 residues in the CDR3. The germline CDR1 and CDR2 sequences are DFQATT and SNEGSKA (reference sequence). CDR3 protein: CSARDYTQGELYGYTF. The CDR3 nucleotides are TGCAGTGCTAGAGACTATACCCAAGGGGAACTCTATGGCTACACCTTC.